This T cell receptor beta chain emerged from a study of cytomegalovirus exposure and HLA in healthy donors. Points on this clone: Its antigen is unidentified.

Unmatched junction bases numbered 11, after V lost 5 bases and J lost 6 bases. Germline V CDR1 and CDR2: SGHAT, FQDESV (reference sequence). CDR3 length: 16 amino acids. TCRdb keeps only in-frame clones here, not all; method: immunoSEQ multiplex PCR. Of 130,000 to 150,000 clones in the sample, roughly nine tenths were seen once. Findings of the study overall: Specificity for CMV antigens was confirmed in vitro for three of the CMV-associated chains. Most TCR sequences proved rare, with some public TCRs found in many donors.

The donors were members of the validation cohort, which comprised more than 90 subjects and was separate from the first cohort of around 700 subjects. Sample: PBMCs. The chain combines TRBV11-1 with TRBJ2-1; 9 nucleotides line up with TRBD2. The source of this sequence is a woman between 18 and 29 years old in good health and CMV-seropositive. CDR3 sequence: CASSPPGAGGPNEQFF. In DNA form, the CDR3 reads TGTGCCAGCAGCCCTCCCGGGGCGGGGGGGCCCAATGAGCAGTTCTTC.